The 18 T cell receptor beta chains in this list originate from one sample, sequenced in a study of blood T cell repertoires in COVID-19. The method was immunoSEQ multiplex PCR; TCRdb's version includes in-frame clones alone and lacks a portion of them. The sample contains around 140,000 clones, about 87% of which appear only once. The material sequenced was peripheral blood. Receptor source: a human donor with COVID-19, enrolled during active disease. The donor label of this sample is uncertain.

The chain is built from TRBV14 and TRBJ2-7; possible D gene TRBD2, 6 bases. CDR3 length: 17 amino acids. Trimming took 1 base from V and 0 from J, leaving 16 bases between them. Germline CDR1 SGHDN, CDR2 FVKESK. Written as DNA, the CDR3 is TGTGCCAGCAGCCAAGGGGGACTCGGGTCGTACTCCTACGAGCAGTACTTC. It translates to CASSQGGLGSYSYEQYF.

The gene calls are TRBV19 and TRBJ1-1, with 8 bases fitting TRBD1. CDR3 length: 15 residues. Germline lookup yields CDR1 LNHDA and CDR2 SQIVND (reference sequence). After removal of 5 bases from V and 3 bases from J, the junction contained 8 bases not matched to a gene. The CDR3 nucleotides are TGTGCCAGTAGTGACTTCAGGGGGCGAGACACTGAAGCTTTCTTT. Its protein product is CASSDFRGRDTEAFF.

The chain carries TRBV15 and TRBJ1-5; 8 bases map to TRBD1. Germline-derived CDR1 and CDR2 are LNHNV and YYDKDF (reference sequence). V dropped 3 bases and J dropped 5; count of bases not matched to a gene: 6. The CDR3 length is 15 residues. CDR3: CATSSATGAHQPQHF. The CDR3 region has the DNA TGTGCCACCAGCAGCGCGACAGGGGCCCATCAGCCCCAGCATTTT.

The chain couples TRBV6-5 to TRBJ2-7; TRBD2 aligns across 8 bases. With 11 bases clipped from V and 2 bases from J, the junction kept 5 bases outside the gene matches. Germline loops: CDR1 MNHEY, CDR2 SVGAGI. The CDR3 has 12 residues. CDR3 loop: CARLAGTYEQYF. DNA for the CDR3: TGTGCCCGGCTAGCGGGCACCTACGAGCAGTACTTC.

The gene calls are TRBV18 and TRBJ2-3; the D gene is possibly TRBD1 (6 bases). CDR1 KGHSH and CDR2 LQKENI come from the germline V gene. This CDR3 has 16 residues. Trimming pared 2 bases from V and 1 base from J, leaving 13 bases between. The CDR3 coding sequence is TGTGCCAGCTCACCATTCGGCAGGGGCGGCACAGATACGCAGTATTTT. Encoded protein: CASSPFGRGGTDTQYF.

The chain carries TRBV2 and TRBJ1-6; 7 bases are shared with TRBD1. Germline CDR1 SNHLY, CDR2 FYNNEI. This CDR3 has 15 amino acids. The junction had 10 bases not matched to a gene; V was cut back by 6 bases and J by 8 bases. In nucleotides, the CDR3 is TGTGCCAGCAGCTTAACAGGGGCCCGGGATTCACCCCTCCACTTT. This sequence encodes CASSLTGARDSPLHF.

This rearrangement joins TRBV4-1 to TRBJ1-5, with no clear D. The CDR3 loop spans 15 amino acids. Germline V gene data show CDR1 as MGHRA and CDR2 as YSYEKL. V lost 4 bases and J lost 0, with 10 bases in between. As DNA, the CDR3 is TGCGCCAGCAGCCCCCAGATGTATAGCAATCAGCCCCAGCATTTT. Translation: CASSPQMYSNQPQHF.

This clone was seen once. This chain uses TRBV1 with TRBJ2-5; the table's D call, TRBD1, was not checked against the DNA. TRBV1 is labeled a pseudogene. CDR3 size: 15 residues. The DNA for the CDR3 is TGCACCAGCAGCCCCCCCGGGACAGGGGGAGAGACCCAGTACTTC. The encoded protein is CTSSPPGTGGETQYF.

The chain recombines TRBV5-5 with TRBJ1-1, with no clear D. This CDR3 region has 17 residues. Trimming pared 3 bases from V and 3 bases from J, leaving 21 bases between. Germline lookup yields CDR1 SGHKS and CDR2 YYEKEE (reference sequence). The CDR3 DNA reads as TGTGCCAGCAGCTCTCGTGCGGAGGGCTTGACCGACACTGAAGCTTTCTTT. The encoded protein is CASSSRAEGLTDTEAFF.

The rearrangement joins TRBV6-5 to TRBJ1-3; the match to TRBD1 covers 9 bases. Germline V gene lookup returns CDR1 MNHEY and CDR2 SVGAGI. Trimming cost V 8 bases and J 2 bases; bases outside gene matches: 4. The CDR3 totals 14 residues. The CDR3 DNA reads as TGTGCCAGCGAGGGACAGGGAACTGGAAACACCATATATTTT. It encodes CASEGQGTGNTIYF.

The CDR3: CASSATGPETQYF. CDR3 sequence (DNA): TGTGCCAGCAGTGCCACAGGGCCGGAGACCCAGTACTTC. This chain links TRBV2 with TRBJ2-5; D might be TRBD1 (6 bases). The CDR3 spans 13 residues. V was cut by 4 bases and J by 5 bases, with 11 bases left in between. CDR1 and CDR2 (germline): SNHLY, FYNNEI.

The J gene is TRBJ1-4, the V gene TRBV5-1, with D possibly matching TRBD1 (5 bases). There are 16 residues in the CDR3. V was pared by 4 bases and J by 1 base, with 14 bases between. Germline-derived CDR1 and CDR2 are SGHRS and YFSETQ. CDR3 sequence (DNA): TGCGCCAGCAGCCCCTCGGCGGGGGGAACTAATGAAAAACTGTTTTTT. It translates to CASSPSAGGTNEKLFF.

The chain links TRBV12-3 or TRBV12-4 to TRBJ1-6, with D unclear. The CDR3 extends over 12 amino acids. V lost 4 bases and J lost 9, with 7 bases in between. DNA of the CDR3: TGTGCCAGCAGTTCGGAGGGTTCACCCCTCCACTTT. Protein: CASSSEGSPLHF.

The rearrangement joins TRBV6-1 to TRBJ1-2; the D is unclear. This CDR3 is built from 11 residues. Germline CDR1 reads MNHNS; CDR2 reads SASEGT. V lost 1 base, J lost 7 bases, and 4 bases lay in between. CDR3 loop: CASSEGAGYTF. In nucleotides, the CDR3 is TGTGCCAGCAGTGAAGGCGCTGGCTACACCTTC.

This rearrangement joins TRBV5-1 to TRBJ1-3; TRBD1 matches 9 bases. CDR3 size: 15 residues. Germline V gene data show CDR1 as SGHRS and CDR2 as YFSETQ. V dropped 0 bases and J dropped 2; count of bases not matched to a gene: 0. The DNA for the CDR3 is TGCGCCAGCAGCTTGGGACAGGGGGCTGGAAACACCATATATTTT. Translating gives CASSLGQGAGNTIYF.

The rearrangement links TRBV5-1 to TRBJ1-1; the D is unclear. Germline V gene data show CDR1 as SGHRS and CDR2 as YFSETQ. Trimming shortened V by 0 bases and J by 5 bases, and 14 bases separated the two germline ends. This CDR3 region has 15 residues. The chain's CDR3 is CASSLGTGLGTEAFF. CDR3 in DNA: TGCGCCAGCAGCTTGGGCACGGGGTTAGGGACTGAAGCTTTCTTT.

This rearrangement joins TRBV5-3 to TRBJ1-5; perhaps TRBD1 as D (6 bases). TRBV5-3 is sorted into the ORF group, with uncertain function. Trimming cost V 1 base and J 2 bases, with 10 bases left between them. CDR3 length: 15 residues. The CDR3 DNA is TGTGCCAGAAGCTTGAGGGGGTTTGGCAATCAGCCCCAGCATTTT. Amino acids: CARSLRGFGNQPQHF.

The chain recombines TRBV9 with TRBJ2-2, with D perhaps TRBD1 (6 bases). Germline V gene lookup returns CDR1 SGDLS and CDR2 YYNGEE. The length of the CDR3 is 15 residues. V was pared by 1 base and J by 1 base, with 8 bases between. The CDR3 nucleotides are TGTGCCAGCAGCGTACGGACAGAGAACACCGGGGAGCTGTTTTTT. It translates to CASSVRTENTGELFF.